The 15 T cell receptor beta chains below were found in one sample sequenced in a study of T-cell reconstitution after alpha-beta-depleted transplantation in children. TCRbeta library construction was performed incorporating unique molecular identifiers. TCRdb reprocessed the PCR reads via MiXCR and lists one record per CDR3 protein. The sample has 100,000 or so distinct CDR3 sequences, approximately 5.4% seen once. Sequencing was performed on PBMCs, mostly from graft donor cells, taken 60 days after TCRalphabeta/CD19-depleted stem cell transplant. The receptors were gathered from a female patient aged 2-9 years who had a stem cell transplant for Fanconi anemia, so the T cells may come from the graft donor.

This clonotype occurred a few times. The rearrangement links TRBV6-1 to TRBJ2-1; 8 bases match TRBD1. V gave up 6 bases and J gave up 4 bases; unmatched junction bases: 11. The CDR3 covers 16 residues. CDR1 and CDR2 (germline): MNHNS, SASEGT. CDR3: CASRLPGQGGYNEQFF. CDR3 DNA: TGTGCCAGCAGACTACCTGGACAGGGTGGGTACAATGAGCAGTTCTTC.

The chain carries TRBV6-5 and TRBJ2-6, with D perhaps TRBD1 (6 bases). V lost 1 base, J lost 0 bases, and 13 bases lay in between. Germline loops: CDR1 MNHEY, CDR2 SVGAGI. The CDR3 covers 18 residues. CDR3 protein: CASSYFGTPSSGANVLTF. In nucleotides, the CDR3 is TGTGCCAGCAGTTACTTTGGGACACCTAGCTCTGGGGCCAACGTCCTGACTTTC.

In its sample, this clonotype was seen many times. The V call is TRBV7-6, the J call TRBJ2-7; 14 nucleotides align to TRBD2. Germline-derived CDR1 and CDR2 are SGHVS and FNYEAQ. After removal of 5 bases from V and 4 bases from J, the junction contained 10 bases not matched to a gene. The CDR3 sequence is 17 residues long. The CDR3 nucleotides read TGTGCCAGCAGCCGAAGGGGGACTAGCGGGAGCTTATACGAGCAGTACTTC. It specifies CASSRRGTSGSLYEQYF.

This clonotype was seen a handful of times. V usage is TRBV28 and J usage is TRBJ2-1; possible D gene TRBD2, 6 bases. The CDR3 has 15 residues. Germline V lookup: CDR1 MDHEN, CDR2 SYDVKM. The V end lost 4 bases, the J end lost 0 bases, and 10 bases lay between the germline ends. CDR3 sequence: CASSYAGGSYNEQFF. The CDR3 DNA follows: TGTGCCAGCAGTTATGCCGGGGGCTCCTACAATGAGCAGTTCTTC.

CDR3 loop: CASGGGAWETQYF. The CDR3 DNA follows: TGTGCCAGCGGGGGAGGGGCTTGGGAGACCCAGTACTTC. The chain is built from TRBV27 and TRBJ2-5; 7 bases are shared with TRBD2. This CDR3 contains 13 residues. V dropped 8 bases and J dropped 5; count of bases not matched to a gene: 8. Germline V gene lookup returns CDR1 MNHEY and CDR2 SMNVEV (reference sequence).

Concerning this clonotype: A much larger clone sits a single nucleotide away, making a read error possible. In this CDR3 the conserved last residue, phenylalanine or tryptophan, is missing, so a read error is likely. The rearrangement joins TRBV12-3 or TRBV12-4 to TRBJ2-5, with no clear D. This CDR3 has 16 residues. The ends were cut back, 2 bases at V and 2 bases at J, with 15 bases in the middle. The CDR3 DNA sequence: TGTGCCAGCAGTTTAATAGGTCCTCGTCAGCAAGAGACCCAGTACTGC. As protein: CASSLIGPRQQETQYC.

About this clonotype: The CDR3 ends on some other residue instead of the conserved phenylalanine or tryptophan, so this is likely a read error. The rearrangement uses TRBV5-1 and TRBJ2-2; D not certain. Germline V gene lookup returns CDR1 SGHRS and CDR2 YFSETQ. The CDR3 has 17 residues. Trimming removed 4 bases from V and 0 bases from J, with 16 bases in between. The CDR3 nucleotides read TGCGCCAGCAGCCTGAAGGCTTTCCCTTCGAACACCGGGGAGCTGTTTTAT. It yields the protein CASSLKAFPSNTGELFY.

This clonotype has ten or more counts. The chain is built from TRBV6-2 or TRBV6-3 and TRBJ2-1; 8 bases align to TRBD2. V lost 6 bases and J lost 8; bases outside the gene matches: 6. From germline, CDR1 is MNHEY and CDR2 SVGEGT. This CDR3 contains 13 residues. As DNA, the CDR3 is TGTGCCAGCAGCGGGACTAGTCGCCATGAGCAGTTCTTC. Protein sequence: CASSGTSRHEQFF.

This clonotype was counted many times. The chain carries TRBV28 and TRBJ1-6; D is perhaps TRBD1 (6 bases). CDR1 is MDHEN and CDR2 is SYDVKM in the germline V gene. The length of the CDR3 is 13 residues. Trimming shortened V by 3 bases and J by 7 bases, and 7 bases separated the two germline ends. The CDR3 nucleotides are TGTGCCAGCAGTTTCAGGGGAAATTCACCCCTCCACTTT. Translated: CASSFRGNSPLHF. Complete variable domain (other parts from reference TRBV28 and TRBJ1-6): DVKVTQSSRYLVKRTGEKVFLECVQDMDHENMFWYRQDPGLGLRLIYFSYDVKMKEKGDIPEGYSVSREKKERFSLILESASTNQTSMYLCASSFRGNSPLHFGNGTRLTVT.

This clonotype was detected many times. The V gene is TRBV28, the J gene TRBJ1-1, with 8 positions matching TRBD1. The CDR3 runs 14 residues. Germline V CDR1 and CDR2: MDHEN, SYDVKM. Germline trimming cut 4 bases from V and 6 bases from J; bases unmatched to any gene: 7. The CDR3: CASSYQGARSEAFF. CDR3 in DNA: TGTGCCAGCAGTTATCAGGGGGCTCGGTCTGAAGCTTTCTTT.

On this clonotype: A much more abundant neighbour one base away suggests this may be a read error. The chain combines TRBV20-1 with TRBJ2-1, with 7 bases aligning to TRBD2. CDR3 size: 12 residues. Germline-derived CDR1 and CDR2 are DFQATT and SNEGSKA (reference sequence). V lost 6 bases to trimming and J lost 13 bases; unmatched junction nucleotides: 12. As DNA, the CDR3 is TGCAGTGCCTTTCTCGGGGAGGGCCCTCAGTTCTTC. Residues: CSAFLGEGPQFF.

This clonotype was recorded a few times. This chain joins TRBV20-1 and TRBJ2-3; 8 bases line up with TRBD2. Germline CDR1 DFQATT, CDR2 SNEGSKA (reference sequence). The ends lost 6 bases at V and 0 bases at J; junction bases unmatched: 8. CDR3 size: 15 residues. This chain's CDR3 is CSAPTSGPSTDTQYF. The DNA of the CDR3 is TGCAGTGCACCTACTAGCGGCCCTAGCACAGATACGCAGTATTTT.

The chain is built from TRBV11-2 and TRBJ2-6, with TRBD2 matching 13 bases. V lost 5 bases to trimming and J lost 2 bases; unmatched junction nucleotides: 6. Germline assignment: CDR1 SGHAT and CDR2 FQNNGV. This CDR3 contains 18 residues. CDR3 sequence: CASSLTSGGATGANVLTF. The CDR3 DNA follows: TGTGCCAGCAGCCTTACTAGCGGGGGGGCCACTGGGGCCAACGTCCTGACTTTC.

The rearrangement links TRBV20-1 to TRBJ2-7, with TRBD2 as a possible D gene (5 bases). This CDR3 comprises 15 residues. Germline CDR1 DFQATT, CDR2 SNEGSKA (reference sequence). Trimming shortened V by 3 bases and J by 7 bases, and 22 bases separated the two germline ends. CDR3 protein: CSASFSGSGQGEQYF. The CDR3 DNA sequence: TGCAGTGCTAGTTTTTCGGGGAGCGGCCAAGGGGAGCAGTACTTC.

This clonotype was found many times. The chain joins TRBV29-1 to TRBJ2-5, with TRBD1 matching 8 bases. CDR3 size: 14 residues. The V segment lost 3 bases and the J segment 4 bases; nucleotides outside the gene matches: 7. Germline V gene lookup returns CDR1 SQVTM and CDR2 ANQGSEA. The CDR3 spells CSVDVGQGGETQYF. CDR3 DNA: TGCAGCGTTGACGTCGGACAGGGAGGAGAGACCCAGTACTTC. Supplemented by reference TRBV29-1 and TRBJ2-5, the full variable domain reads SAVISQKPSRDICQRGTSLTIQCQVDSQVTMMFWYRQQPGQSLTLIATANQGSEATYESGFVIDKFPISRPNLTFSTLTVSNMSPEDSSIYLCSVDVGQGGETQYFGPGTRLLVL.